The sequence of this T cell receptor beta chain was determined in a study of blood T cell repertoires in COVID-19 (dated by TCRdb to about 2020). For context, the study as a whole: The collaborator samples originated in the United States, Italy and Spain and spanned the acute and convalescent phases of COVID-19. Where available, HLA class I and class II types were taken from metadata supplied by the sample provider and were not determined by assay-based typing. The prospective study material was composed of cDNA or gDNA derived from T cells, B-cell-depleted T cells, or PBMCs. The sample metadata nearly always contained a de-identified subject ID, COVID-19 status, age in years and sex. Deeply sampled blood TCRbeta repertoires from subjects exposed to, actively infected with, or recovered from COVID-19 were included in the dataset. Samples came from the ongoing ImmuneRACE study (first 160 participants) plus 1,254 subjects from 6 global collaborators. The repertoires were made available in a free public database intended to serve as a resource for research on the immune response to SARS-CoV-2. The research as a whole found: How much clinical and demographic metadata was included differed by source and by participant, and the metadata was provided uncurated.

Whole blood was collected in K2EDTA tubes by collaborating institutions according to the institutions' own protocols. For TCRbeta analysis, collaborators shipped samples in one of three forms: frozen whole blood, isolated PBMCs, or DNA extracted from either of those sample types. The immunoSEQ Assay, a bias-controlled multiplex PCR, was used to amplify TCRbeta CDR3 regions from genomic DNA. From the authors' description of their analysis: The number of nucleated cells in each sample was estimated by amplification of reference gene primers within the assay. To quantify the absolute abundance of each unique TCRbeta CDR3 rearrangement, sequence reads were collapsed and filtered. For each sample, productive Simpson clonality was calculated as the square root of Simpson's diversity index over productive rearrangements. In TCRdb, the immuneACCESS table is reduced to in-frame sequences with V and J assigned. These tables do not hold every clone; where another copy was compared, an unresolved V gene accounts for under half, and the others remain unexplained. The DNA gave D and trimming, while V, J and clone size come from that table. The sample has some 400,000 clones on record, nearly 90% of them singletons. The top ten constitute about 6.8% of the sample.

Regarding this clone: Its antigen remains unidentified. Base qualities are not provided; no much larger clone lies one nucleotide away.

The germline V gene encodes CDR1 SEHNR and CDR2 FQNEAQ (reference sequence). Trimming takes 7 bases from V and 3 bases from J, and the germline ends sit 22 bases apart. The CDR3 contains 17 residues, cysteine and phenylalanine counted. The CDR3 DNA has 51 bases and is translated from base 1. The clonotype originates from a man aged 18 to 29 with active or convalescent COVID-19. Input material: peripheral blood. Rearrangement joined TRBV7-9 to TRBJ2-1; TRBD2 might be the D gene, on 6 matching bases. The CDR3 region reads CASTVPSGDLVYNEQFF. The DNA is TGTGCCAGCACCGTTCCCTCGGGGGACCTAGTCTACAATGAGCAGTTCTTC.